These 19 T cell receptor beta chains originate from one sample sequenced in a study of blood T cell repertoires in COVID-19. Assay used: immunoSEQ multiplex PCR; TCRdb lists only in-frame clones, some missing. The table lists some 200,000 clones, approximately 90% of them singletons. Sequencing was done on a sample of PBMCs or T cells enriched from blood (not recorded which). These receptors all come from a woman younger than 30 in a cohort exposed to, infected with or recovered from COVID-19 (not recorded which).

This chain links TRBV5-5 with TRBJ2-3, with D maybe TRBD1 (5 bases). With 0 bases removed from V and 3 bases from J, the gap between germline ends came to 11 bases. The CDR3 covers 15 residues. The V gene's germline CDR1 is SGHKS and CDR2 YYEKEE (reference sequence). In nucleotides, the CDR3 is TGTGCCAGCAGCTTGGCGCTTGACAGTACAGATACGCAGTATTTT. This encodes CASSLALDSTDTQYF. The whole variable domain, filled in from reference TRBV5-5 and TRBJ2-3, reads DAGVTQSPTHLIKTRGQQVTLRCSPISGHKSVSWYQQVLGQGPQFIFQYYEKEERGRGNFPDRFSARQFPNYSSELNVNALLLGDSALYLCASSLALDSTDTQYFGPGTRLTVL.

The genes are TRBV10-3 and TRBJ2-1, with D perhaps matching TRBD2 (6 bases). This CDR3 has 16 amino acids. The germline CDR1 and CDR2 sequences are ENHRY and SYGVKD. Trimming stripped 0 bases from V and 0 bases from J, with 9 bases between. This CDR3 reads CAISESSGYSYNEQFF. DNA of the CDR3: TGTGCCATCAGTGAGTCGAGCGGGTACTCCTACAATGAGCAGTTCTTC.

The chain uses TRBV27 and TRBJ1-2; 7 bases align to TRBD1. The CDR3 is 16 amino acids. Looked up from germline, CDR1 is MNHEY and CDR2 is SMNVEV (reference sequence). V lost 0 bases, J lost 1 base, and 5 bases stayed unmatched. CDR3 protein: CASSLSGGQVNYGYTF. DNA of the CDR3: TGTGCCAGCAGTTTATCCGGAGGACAGGTTAACTATGGCTACACCTTC.

The chain employs TRBV19 and TRBJ2-5; 8 nucleotides line up with TRBD1. Germline V lookup: CDR1 LNHDA, CDR2 SQIVND (reference sequence). This CDR3 spans 15 amino acids. Trimming removed 4 bases from V and 4 bases from J; junction bases left unmatched: 8. The CDR3 is CASSTGAQGAETQYF. CDR3 nucleotides: TGTGCCAGTAGTACCGGGGCCCAGGGGGCAGAGACCCAGTACTTC.

Note on this clone: A junction end diverges from the germline sequence, so it may reflect a read error. V and J are TRBV2 and TRBJ2-3; TRBD2 matches 9 bases. The CDR3 is made up of 15 amino acids. Germline V CDR1 and CDR2: SNHLY, FYNNEI. Here the CDR3 reads CASSESSGSKDTQYF. The DNA of the CDR3 is TGTGCCAGCAGTGAGAGTAGCGGGAGCAAAGATACGCAGTATTTT.

V and J are TRBV11-2 and TRBJ2-1; D not resolved. This CDR3 has 14 amino acids. CDR1 and CDR2 from the germline V gene are SGHAT and FQNNGV. V was pared by 3 bases and J by 3 bases, with 9 bases between. CDR3 in DNA: TGTGCCAGCAGCTTCTCTGAGGACTACAATGAGCAGTTCTTC. Translated, it gives CASSFSEDYNEQFF.

The J gene is TRBJ2-1, the V gene TRBV14, with 7 bases that match TRBD1. The length of the CDR3 is 15 residues. Germline V gene data show CDR1 as SGHDN and CDR2 as FVKESK. V gave up 2 bases and J gave up 3 bases; unmatched junction bases: 4. The DNA for the CDR3 is TGTGCCAGCAGCCAACCGGGACAGATCTACAATGAGCAGTTCTTC. As protein: CASSQPGQIYNEQFF.

The CDR3: CASREEYTEAFF. The CDR3 DNA reads TGTGCCAGCCGGGAGGAGTACACTGAAGCTTTCTTT. The chain couples TRBV6-5 to TRBJ1-1; D is unresolved. The CDR3 has 12 amino acids. In germline, CDR1 is MNHEY, CDR2 SVGAGI. V was clipped by 8 bases and J by 3 bases, with 10 bases between them.

This clone was picked up many times. The genes are TRBV2 and TRBJ1-1; no firm D call. The CDR3 runs 14 residues. The germline CDR1 and CDR2 sequences are SNHLY and FYNNEI. Trimming removed 0 bases at V and 4 bases at J, with 9 bases between. CDR3 bases: TGTGCCAGCAGTGAAGCCGGGGAACTCACTGAAGCTTTCTTT. Translation gives CASSEAGELTEAFF. The entire variable domain, with the rest obtained from reference TRBV2 and TRBJ1-1, is as follows: EPEVTQTPSHQVTQMGQEVILRCVPISNHLYFYWYRQILGQKVEFLVSFYNNEISEKSEIFDDQFSVERPDGSNFTLKIRSTKLEDSAMYFCASSEAGELTEAFFGQGTRLTVV.

The gene calls are TRBV9 and TRBJ1-1; D perhaps matches TRBD1 (6 bases). The CDR3 has 15 residues. Per germline, CDR1 SGDLS and CDR2 YYNGEE. Trimming took off 5 bases at V and 5 bases at J, with 19 bases between the two ends. In nucleotides, the CDR3 is TGTGCCAGCAGTACGATAGGGGGGGTCAAGACTGAAGCTTTCTTT. Translation: CASSTIGGVKTEAFF.

CDR3 nucleotide sequence: TGTGCCTGGAGCGTTCCGGCGCAGGCTGGCTACACCTTC. It codes for CAWSVPAQAGYTF. This chain joins TRBV30 and TRBJ1-2; D ambiguous. V was pared by 3 bases and J by 7 bases, with 15 bases between. The CDR3 is 13 residues long. Germline V gene data show CDR1 as GTSNPN and CDR2 as SVGIG (reference sequence).

The chain links TRBV5-6 to TRBJ2-5; 13 nucleotides line up with TRBD2. The trim removed 1 base at V and 0 bases at J, leaving 6 bases unmatched. From germline, CDR1 is SGHDT and CDR2 YYEEEE. The CDR3 extends over 18 amino acids. CDR3 bases: TGTGCCAGCAGCTTGCTAACTAGCGGGAGGGGGTACCAAGAGACCCAGTACTTC. This translates into CASSLLTSGRGYQETQYF.

The table lists this clone with a count of one. The chain has TRBV6-1 and TRBJ1-3, with TRBD1 as a possible D gene (6 bases). This CDR3 contains 17 residues. Germline V lookup: CDR1 MNHNS, CDR2 SASEGT. Trimming shortened V by 3 bases and J by 0 bases, and 15 bases separated the two germline ends. The CDR3 spells CASSERRQDRSGNTIYF. CDR3 nucleotide sequence: TGTGCCAGCAGTGAGAGGAGACAGGACCGCTCTGGAAACACCATATATTTT.

This sequence joins TRBV10-3 and TRBJ2-3; 12 bases align to TRBD2. The CDR3 is 18 residues long. J gave up 0 bases and V 6 bases, and 10 bases lay outside the gene matches. The germline V gene encodes CDR1 ENHRY and CDR2 SYGVKD. CDR3 protein: CAIRKGLAGGPSTDTQYF. The CDR3 nucleotides are TGTGCCATCAGAAAAGGGCTAGCGGGGGGGCCTAGCACAGATACGCAGTATTTT.

The chain joins TRBV7-9 to TRBJ1-1, with D hard to call. Between the trimmed V and J ends, which lost 1 base and 0 bases, there was a span of 9 bases. The CDR3 length is 15 residues. The germline V gene has CDR1 SEHNR and CDR2 FQNEAQ (reference sequence). CDR3 loop: CASSLGSVMNTEAFF. The CDR3 bases are TGTGCCAGCAGCTTAGGATCAGTCATGAACACTGAAGCTTTCTTT.

This clone was seen a few times. The CDR3: CASSLRTGVPEQYF. In nucleotides, the CDR3 is TGTGCCAGCAGTTTAAGGACAGGGGTCCCCGAGCAGTACTTC. The V call is TRBV6-5, the J call TRBJ2-7; 9 positions agree with TRBD1. V lost 4 bases to trimming and J lost 6 bases; unmatched junction nucleotides: 7. This CDR3 spans 14 amino acids. Germline V CDR1 and CDR2: MNHEY, SVGAGI.

This clone was seen a single time. The rearrangement links TRBV28 to TRBJ1-2; TRBD1 is a possible D gene (6 bases). The germline V gene encodes CDR1 MDHEN and CDR2 SYDVKM. The CDR3 length is 12 residues. V lost 6 bases and J lost 7, with 12 bases in between. The DNA of the CDR3 is TGTGCCAGCAGGTTCAGGGGTAGTGGCTACACCTTC. This gives the protein CASRFRGSGYTF.

CDR3 sequence: CASSYVGESYGYTF. The DNA of the CDR3 is TGTGCCAGCAGTTACGTCGGAGAGAGCTATGGCTACACCTTC. The rearrangement joins TRBV6-6 to TRBJ1-2; D uncertain. The CDR3 runs 14 residues. Germline-derived CDR1 and CDR2 are MNHNY and SVGAGI (reference sequence). With 2 bases removed from V and 4 bases from J, the gap between germline ends came to 11 bases.

V is TRBV18 and J is TRBJ1-2; D possibly corresponds to TRBD1 (5 bases). Per germline, CDR1 KGHSH and CDR2 LQKENI. With 6 bases removed from V and 3 bases from J, the gap between germline ends came to 17 bases. The CDR3 spans 15 residues. CDR3 sequence (DNA): TGTGCCAGCTCGCCCCAGCGAGACAGTCACTATGGCTACACCTTC. Its protein product is CASSPQRDSHYGYTF.